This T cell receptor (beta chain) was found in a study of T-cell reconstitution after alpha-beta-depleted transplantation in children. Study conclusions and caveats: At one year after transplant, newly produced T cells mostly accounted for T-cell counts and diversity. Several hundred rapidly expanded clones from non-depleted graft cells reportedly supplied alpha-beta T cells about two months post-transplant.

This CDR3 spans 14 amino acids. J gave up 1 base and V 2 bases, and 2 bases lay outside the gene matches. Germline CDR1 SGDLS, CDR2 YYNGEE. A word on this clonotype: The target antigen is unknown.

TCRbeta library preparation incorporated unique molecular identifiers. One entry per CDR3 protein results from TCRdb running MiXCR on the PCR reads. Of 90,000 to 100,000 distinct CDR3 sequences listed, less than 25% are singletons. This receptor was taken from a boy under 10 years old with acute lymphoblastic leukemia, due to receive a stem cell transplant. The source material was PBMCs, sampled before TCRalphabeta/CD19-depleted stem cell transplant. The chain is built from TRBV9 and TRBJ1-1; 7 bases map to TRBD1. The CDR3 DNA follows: TGTGCCAGCAGCGTGGGACAGACGAACACTGAAGCTTTCTTT. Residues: CASSVGQTNTEAFF.